The 18 T cell receptor beta chains below all came from one sample that was sequenced in a study of blood T cell repertoires in COVID-19. The protocol was immunoSEQ multiplex PCR, while the TCRdb copy is restricted to in-frame clones and leaves out a portion. The table shows under 300,000 clones, with 80% to 85% occurring only once. Sequencing was performed on PBMCs or T cells enriched from blood (not recorded which). The receptors stem from a man aged 50-60 years who had recovered from COVID-19.

The chain is built from TRBV6-5 and TRBJ1-5; D ambiguous. The CDR3 has 15 amino acids. With 4 bases removed from V and 0 bases from J, the gap between germline ends came to 10 bases. The germline CDR1 and CDR2 sequences are MNHEY and SVGAGI. DNA for the CDR3: TGTGCCAGCAGTTTTGGACTGAATAGCAATCAGCCCCAGCATTTT. This sequence encodes CASSFGLNSNQPQHF.

This clone showed up just a few times. This sample includes further DNA sequences coding for the same CDR3. This rearrangement joins TRBV30 to TRBJ1-5; 7 bases are a match to TRBD1. The CDR3 has 13 residues. V shed 2 bases and J 2 bases; nucleotides not matched to a gene: 0. Per the germline V gene, CDR1 is GTSNPN and CDR2 is SVGIG (reference sequence). The CDR3 region is CAWSTGGNQPQHF. The CDR3 DNA sequence: TGTGCCTGGAGTACAGGGGGCAATCAGCCCCAGCATTTT.

The chain carries TRBV29-1 and TRBJ2-7, with D maybe TRBD1 (6 bases). The germline V gene has CDR1 SQVTM and CDR2 ANQGSEA. This CDR3 comprises 14 residues. Between the trimmed V and J ends, which lost 4 bases and 0 bases, there was a span of 13 bases. The CDR3 here is CSVATDSLSYEQYF. The CDR3 coding sequence is TGCAGCGTTGCTACGGACAGCCTCTCCTACGAGCAGTACTTC.

V and J are TRBV19 and TRBJ1-5; D unresolved. CDR3 length: 13 amino acids. Trimming took off 3 bases at V and 6 bases at J, with 9 bases between the two ends. Germline CDR1 is LNHDA and CDR2 is SQIVND (reference sequence). CDR3 DNA sequence: TGTGCCAGTAGTATCGTAATCGGTCAGCCCCAGCATTTT. Its translation is CASSIVIGQPQHF.

The V and J genes are TRBV11-2 and TRBJ2-3, with 9 positions matching TRBD2. The CDR3 is 15 residues long. Trimming removed 2 bases from V and 4 bases from J; junction bases left unmatched: 4. Per germline, CDR1 SGHAT and CDR2 FQNNGV. CDR3 region: CASSLLAGPSDTQYF. The CDR3 coding sequence is TGTGCCAGCAGCTTACTAGCGGGACCCTCAGATACGCAGTATTTT.

Only one count was recorded for this clone. The V call is TRBV2, the J call TRBJ1-5; D not resolved. V dropped 4 bases and J dropped 7 bases, with 14 bases sitting between them. Per the germline V gene, CDR1 is SNHLY and CDR2 is FYNNEI. The CDR3 contains 14 residues. CDR3 nucleotides: TGTGCCAGCAGTGTTCTGGGAGGTGGACAGCCCCAGCATTTT. Its translation: CASSVLGGGQPQHF.

V usage is TRBV24-1 and J usage is TRBJ1-2, with 11 bases aligning to TRBD1. Germline CDR1 and CDR2: KGHDR and SFDVKD. The ends lost 1 base at V and 6 bases at J; junction bases unmatched: 6. The CDR3 extends over 16 amino acids. CDR3 nucleotide sequence: TGTGCCACCAGTGATTTAGGGACAGGGGGGGGCGATGGCTACACCTTC. Translating gives CATSDLGTGGGDGYTF.

V and J are TRBV18 and TRBJ2-5, with TRBD2 matching 10 bases. The V gene end was trimmed by 6 bases and the J gene end by 3 bases; junction bases not matched to a gene: 7. Per germline, CDR1 KGHSH and CDR2 LQKENI. The CDR3 has 15 amino acids. In nucleotides, the CDR3 is TGTGCCAGCTCCCCTTACAGCGGGGGGGAAGAGACCCAGTACTTC. It encodes CASSPYSGGEETQYF. The full variable domain, with the rest looked up from reference TRBV18 and TRBJ2-5, is NAGVMQNPRHLVRRRGQEARLRCSPMKGHSHVYWYRQLPEEGLKFMVYLQKENIIDESGMPKERFSAEFPKEGPSILRIQQVVRGDSAAYFCASSPYSGGEETQYFGPGTRLLVL.

This chain links TRBV5-6 with TRBJ2-2; 8 bases match TRBD2. The length of the CDR3 is 16 residues. V was pared by 4 bases and J by 4 bases, with 9 bases of the junction left unmatched. The V gene's germline CDR1 is SGHDT and CDR2 YYEEEE. The CDR3 DNA reads TGTGCCAGCAGCAGTTGGGTCCTAGCGGGCACCGGGGAGCTGTTTTTT. Translation gives CASSSWVLAGTGELFF.

This clone was detected once. J is TRBJ2-3 and V is TRBV5-8; 8 bases are shared with TRBD2. This CDR3 spans 17 amino acids. V dropped 0 bases and J dropped 0; count of bases not matched to a gene: 6. Per germline, CDR1 SGHTS and CDR2 YDEGEE. In nucleotides, the CDR3 is TGTGCCAGCAGCTTGGTCTCGTCTAGCGGGAGCACAGATACGCAGTATTTT. It specifies CASSLVSSSGSTDTQYF.

This chain joins TRBV6-5 and TRBJ2-7; D is unclear. Germline values: CDR1 MNHEY, CDR2 SVGAGI. The CDR3 has 14 residues. V shed 2 bases and J shed 6 bases, with 14 bases lying between them. Here the CDR3 reads CASSYRPDPSEQYF. The DNA of the CDR3 is TGTGCCAGCAGTTACCGCCCAGATCCCTCCGAGCAGTACTTC.

The chain joins TRBV28 to TRBJ1-5, with TRBD1 matching over 7 bases. V shed 6 bases, J shed 1 base, and the junction held 6 bases outside the gene matches. CDR3 length: 15 residues. Germline V gene data show CDR1 as MDHEN and CDR2 as SYDVKM. The CDR3 coding sequence is TGTGCCAGCAGCCCGGGACAGAGGAGCAATCAGCCCCAGCATTTT. Protein: CASSPGQRSNQPQHF.

The V and J genes are TRBV5-1 and TRBJ2-1, with TRBD2 matching over 14 bases. CDR1 is SGHRS, CDR2 YFSETQ, per germline. After removal of 6 bases from V and 6 bases from J, the junction contained 11 bases not matched to a gene. The CDR3 extends over 17 amino acids. The CDR3, as DNA: TGCGCCAGCACCGGGACTAGCGGGAGCTTCGGATTCAATGAGCAGTTCTTC. Protein: CASTGTSGSFGFNEQFF. The entire variable domain, with the rest obtained from reference TRBV5-1 and TRBJ2-1, is as follows: KAGVTQTPRYLIKTRGQQVTLSCSPISGHRSVSWYQQTPGQGLQFLFEYFSETQRNKGNFPGRFSGRQFSNSRSEMNVSTLELGDSALYLCASTGTSGSFGFNEQFFGPGTRLTVL.

The V and J genes are TRBV10-3 and TRBJ1-2; 9 nucleotides line up with TRBD1. CDR1 is ENHRY, CDR2 SYGVKD, per germline. J was trimmed by 8 bases and V by 4 bases; bases with no gene match: 8. The CDR3 is made up of 14 amino acids. The CDR3 DNA is TGTGCCATCAGTGGGTTGGACAGGGGCGGGGGCTACACCTTC. Amino acids: CAISGLDRGGGYTF.

The table lists this clone with a few counts. The rearrangement joins TRBV9 to TRBJ2-3; tentative D call: TRBD2 (6 bases). V gave up 4 bases and J gave up 2 bases, with 11 bases separating them. This CDR3 has 14 residues. Germline V gene sequence: CDR1 SGDLS, CDR2 YYNGEE. CDR3 protein: CASSLSGLTDTQYF. In nucleotides, the CDR3 is TGTGCCAGCAGCCTCAGCGGGCTCACAGATACGCAGTATTTT.

The chain is built from TRBV2 and TRBJ1-2; D possibly corresponds to TRBD1 (5 bases). CDR1 is SNHLY and CDR2 is FYNNEI in the germline V gene. CDR3 length: 14 amino acids. V dropped 3 bases and J dropped 6 bases, with 14 bases sitting between them. CDR3 DNA: TGTGCCAGCAGTGAGAGACCGCTCAGGGATGGCTACACCTTC. Protein sequence: CASSERPLRDGYTF.

The chain employs TRBV4-2 and TRBJ2-7, with 14 bases aligning to TRBD2. V shed 2 bases and J 3 bases; nucleotides not matched to a gene: 6. The CDR3 totals 17 residues. Germline CDR1 reads LGHNA; CDR2 reads YNFKEQ. CDR3 loop: CASSQSGTSGRNYEQYF. Here the CDR3 DNA reads TGTGCCAGCAGCCAAAGCGGGACTAGCGGGAGAAACTACGAGCAGTACTTC.

The chain is built from TRBV19 and TRBJ1-2; 7 nucleotides align to TRBD1. The CDR3 length is 13 residues. The V segment lost 5 bases and the J segment 4 bases; nucleotides outside the gene matches: 4. Germline CDR1 and CDR2: LNHDA and SQIVND (reference sequence). The CDR3 here is CASSETGSYGYTF. CDR3 DNA: TGTGCCAGTAGTGAGACAGGGAGCTATGGCTACACCTTC. The full variable domain, rest sourced from reference TRBV19 and TRBJ1-2, is DGGITQSPKYLFRKEGQNVTLSCEQNLNHDAMYWYRQDPGQGLRLIYYSQIVNDFQKGDIAEGYSVSREKKESFPLTVTSAQKNPTAFYLCASSETGSYGYTFGSGTRLTVV.